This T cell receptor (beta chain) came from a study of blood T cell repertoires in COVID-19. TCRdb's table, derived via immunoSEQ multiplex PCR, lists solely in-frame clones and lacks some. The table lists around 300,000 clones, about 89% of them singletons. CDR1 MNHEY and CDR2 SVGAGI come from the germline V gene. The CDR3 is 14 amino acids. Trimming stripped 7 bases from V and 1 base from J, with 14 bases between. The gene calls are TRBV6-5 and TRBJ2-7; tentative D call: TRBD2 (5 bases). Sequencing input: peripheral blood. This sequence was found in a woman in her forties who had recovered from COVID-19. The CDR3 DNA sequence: TGTGCCAGCACCAACGGGCGGGTTTCCTACGAGCAGTACTTC. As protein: CASTNGRVSYEQYF.